This T cell receptor (beta chain) was profiled in a study of blood T cell repertoires in COVID-19. Source study methods: It was from reference gene primer amplification that nucleated cell counts were estimated. Profiling relied on immunoSEQ multiplex PCR, and the TCRdb table lists in-frame clones only, not all of them. D and trimming come from the DNA, and the V and J calls and clone size come from that table. There are roughly 95,000 clones in the sample; about 90% occur only once, and approximately 4.1% lies in the top ten. The CDR3 consists of 17 residues. Germline CDR1 KGHSH, CDR2 LQKENI. Trimming removed 3 bases at V and 7 bases at J, with 22 bases between.

The sequence was collected from a woman aged 45-59 years in a cohort sampled during active COVID-19. The sequencing sample was made of peripheral blood. This chain connects TRBV18 to TRBJ1-5; TRBD1 might be the D (6 bases). CDR3 in DNA: TGTGCCAGCTCACCCTCTTCACAGGGATTGGGAAGACAGCCCCAGCATTTT. Its translation is CASSPSSQGLGRQPQHF.